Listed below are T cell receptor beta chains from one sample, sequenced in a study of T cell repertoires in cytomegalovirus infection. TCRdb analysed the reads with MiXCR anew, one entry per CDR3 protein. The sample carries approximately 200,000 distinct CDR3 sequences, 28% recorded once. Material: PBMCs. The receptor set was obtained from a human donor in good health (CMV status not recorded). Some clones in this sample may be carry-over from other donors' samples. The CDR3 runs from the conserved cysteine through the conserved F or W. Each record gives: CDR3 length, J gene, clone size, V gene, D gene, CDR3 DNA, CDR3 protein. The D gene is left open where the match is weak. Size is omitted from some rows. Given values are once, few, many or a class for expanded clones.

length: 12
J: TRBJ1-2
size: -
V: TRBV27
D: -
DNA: TGTGCCAGCCTCGACAGGAACTATGGCTACACCTTC
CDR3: CASLDRNYGYTF

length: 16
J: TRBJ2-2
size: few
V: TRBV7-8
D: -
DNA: TGTGCCAGCAGCTTAGAGGGGGGCTGGAACACCGGGGAGCTGTTTTTT
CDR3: CASSLEGGWNTGELFF

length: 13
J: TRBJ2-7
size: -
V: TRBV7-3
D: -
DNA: TGTGCCAGCAGTCGATACCCGGCCTACGAGCAGTACTTC
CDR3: CASSRYPAYEQYF

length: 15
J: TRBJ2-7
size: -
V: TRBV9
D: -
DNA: TGTGCCAGCAGCGAGACGGGACACCCTTCTTACGAGCAGTACTTC
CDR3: CASSETGHPSYEQYF

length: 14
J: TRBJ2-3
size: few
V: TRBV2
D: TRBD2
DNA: TGTGCCAGTGGGGGGCGGGGGGACACAGATACGCAGTATTTT
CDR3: CASGGRGDTDTQYF

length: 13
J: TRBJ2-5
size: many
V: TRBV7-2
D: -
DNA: TGTGCCAGCAGCCCAGGGGGGCAGGAGACCCAGTACTTC
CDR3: CASSPGGQETQYF

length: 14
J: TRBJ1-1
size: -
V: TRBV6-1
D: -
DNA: TGTGCCAGCAGTGAAGTCCCGGACCGGGGGGAAGCTTTCTTT
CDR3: CASSEVPDRGEAFF

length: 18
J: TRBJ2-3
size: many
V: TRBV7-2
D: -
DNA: TGTGCCAGCAGCCAAGCTAGGTCGTCGCGGGGTATTGCAGATACGCAGTATTTT
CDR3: CASSQARSSRGIADTQYF

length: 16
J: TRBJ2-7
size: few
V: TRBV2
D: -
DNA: TGTGCCAGCAGTGACATCTATGGGACGAAATTTTACGAGCAGTACTTC
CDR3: CASSDIYGTKFYEQYF

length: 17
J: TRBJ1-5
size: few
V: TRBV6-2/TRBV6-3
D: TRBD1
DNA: TGTGCCAGCAGTCCCGGGACAGGGGGCTCAATCTATCAGCCCCAGCATTTT
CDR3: CASSPGTGGSIYQPQHF

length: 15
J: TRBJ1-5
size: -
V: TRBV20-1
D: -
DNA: TGCAGTGCTAGAGCGGGACAAGGGATTAATCAGCCCCAGCATTTT
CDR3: CSARAGQGINQPQHF

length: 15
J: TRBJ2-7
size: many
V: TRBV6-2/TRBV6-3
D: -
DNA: TGTGCCAGCAGTTCTCACCGGGACACATCCTACGAGCAGTACTTC
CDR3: CASSSHRDTSYEQYF

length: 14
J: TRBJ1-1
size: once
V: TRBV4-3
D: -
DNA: TGCGCCAGCAGTTATTATACAGCGAACACTGAAGCTTTCTTT
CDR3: CASSYYTANTEAFF

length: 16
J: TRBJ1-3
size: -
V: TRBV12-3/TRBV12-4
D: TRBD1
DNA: TGTGCCAGCACCGCACCGGGACAGGGAAAAGGAAACACCATATATTTT
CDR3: CASTAPGQGKGNTIYF

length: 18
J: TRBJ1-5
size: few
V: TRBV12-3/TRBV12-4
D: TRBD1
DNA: TGTGCCAGCAGTGGGGACAGGGGGCTTTGGAATAGCAATCAGCCCCAGCATTTT
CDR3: CASSGDRGLWNSNQPQHF

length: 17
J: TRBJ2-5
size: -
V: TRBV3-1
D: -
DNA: TGTGCCAGCAGCCTTCTCCCCGCCCTAGCGAGGCAAGAGACCCAGTACTTC
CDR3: CASSLLPALARQETQYF

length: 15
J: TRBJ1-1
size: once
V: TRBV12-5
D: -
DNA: TGTGCTAGTGGTTTGATGGGACTGCTGAACACTGAAGCTTTCTTT
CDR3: CASGLMGLLNTEAFF

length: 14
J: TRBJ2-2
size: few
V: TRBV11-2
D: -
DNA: TGTGCCAGCCAAGGACTTGCGAACACCGGGGAGCTGTTTTTT
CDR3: CASQGLANTGELFF

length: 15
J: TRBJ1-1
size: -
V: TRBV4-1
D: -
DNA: TGCGCCAGCAGCCCATTATTCGGGTTTTGGACTGAAGCTTTCTTT
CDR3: CASSPLFGFWTEAFF

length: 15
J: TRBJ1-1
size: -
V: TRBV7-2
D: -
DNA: TGTGCCAGCAGCTTATGGATGGGACTGAACACTGAAGCTTTCTTT
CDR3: CASSLWMGLNTEAFF

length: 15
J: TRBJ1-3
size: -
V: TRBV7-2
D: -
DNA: TGTGCCAGCAGCTCCCCGGGGGGGCCAGGAAACACCATATATTTT
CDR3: CASSSPGGPGNTIYF

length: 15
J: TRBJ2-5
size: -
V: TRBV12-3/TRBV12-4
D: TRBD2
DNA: TGTGCCAGCACCGCCTCGGGCCTAGCGGGAGAGACCCAGTACTTC
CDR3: CASTASGLAGETQYF

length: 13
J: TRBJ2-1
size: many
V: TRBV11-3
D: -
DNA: TGTGCCAGCAGCTTAGACGACTACAATGAGCAGTTCTTC
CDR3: CASSLDDYNEQFF

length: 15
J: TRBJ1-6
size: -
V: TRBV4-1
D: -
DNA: TGCGCCAGCAGCCAAGAGGGGAACGGTAATTCACCCCTCCACTTT
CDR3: CASSQEGNGNSPLHF

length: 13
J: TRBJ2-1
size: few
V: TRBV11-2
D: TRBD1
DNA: TGTGCCAGCAGCTTAAACAGGGGCGGGGAGCAGTTCTTC
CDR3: CASSLNRGGEQFF

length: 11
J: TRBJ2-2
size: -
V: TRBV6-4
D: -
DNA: TGTGCCAGCTCAAATGGCGGGGAGCTGTTTTTT
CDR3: CASSNGGELFF

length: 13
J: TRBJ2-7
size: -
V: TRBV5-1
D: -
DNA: TGCGCCAGCAGCTTGGCTAGAGCGTACGAGCAGTACTTC
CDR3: CASSLARAYEQYF

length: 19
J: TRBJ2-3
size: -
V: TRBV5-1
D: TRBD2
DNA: TGCGCCAGCAGCTTGAGGGGACTAGCGGGGGCAGCTAGCACAGATACGCAGTATTTT
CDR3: CASSLRGLAGAASTDTQYF

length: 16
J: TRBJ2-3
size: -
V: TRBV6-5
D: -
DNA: TGTGCCAGCAGCCCCCGGGGCGCCCTCATGGGAGATACGCAGTATTTT
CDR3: CASSPRGALMGDTQYF

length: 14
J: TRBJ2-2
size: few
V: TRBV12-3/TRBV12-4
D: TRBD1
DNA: TGTGCCAGCAGGAGGGGACAGTACACCGGGGAGCTGTTTTTT
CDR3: CASRRGQYTGELFF

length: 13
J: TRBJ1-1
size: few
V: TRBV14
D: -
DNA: TGTGCCAGCAGCCAACGTCTACAGGGAAAGGCTTTCTTT
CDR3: CASSQRLQGKAFF

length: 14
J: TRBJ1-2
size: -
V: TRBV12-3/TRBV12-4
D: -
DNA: TGTGCCAGCAGTCCTGCGGACGGGGGAAGGGGCTACACCTTC
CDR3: CASSPADGGRGYTF

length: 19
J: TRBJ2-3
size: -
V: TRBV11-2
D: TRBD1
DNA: TGTGCCAGCAGCTATAAGGCGGCAGGGGGCTCCTACAGCACAGATACGCAGTATTTT
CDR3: CASSYKAAGGSYSTDTQYF

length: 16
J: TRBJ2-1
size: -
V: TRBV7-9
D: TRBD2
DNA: TGTGCCAGCAGCTTTAGCGGGGGGGCAACCCGCAATGAGCAGTTCTTC
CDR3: CASSFSGGATRNEQFF

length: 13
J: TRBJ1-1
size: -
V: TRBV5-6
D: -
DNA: TGTGCCAGCCGCTCCAGGGATCGGGGTGAAGCTTTCTTT
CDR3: CASRSRDRGEAFF

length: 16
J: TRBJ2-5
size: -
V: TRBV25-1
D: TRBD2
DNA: TGTGCCAGCAGTGAGGGACTAGCGGGGAACCAAGAGACCCAGTACTTC
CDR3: CASSEGLAGNQETQYF

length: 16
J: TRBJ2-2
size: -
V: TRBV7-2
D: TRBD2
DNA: TGTGCCAGCAGCCCTCCGGGACTACTAAACACCGGGGAGCTGTTTTTT
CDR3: CASSPPGLLNTGELFF

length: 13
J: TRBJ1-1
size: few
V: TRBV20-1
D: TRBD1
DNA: TGCAGTGCTAGTCCGGGACAGGGTCCGAAGTTTTTCTTT
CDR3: CSASPGQGPKFFF

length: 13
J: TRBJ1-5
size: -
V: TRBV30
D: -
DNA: TGTGCCTGGAATCGCCGAGACAATCAGCCCCAGCATTTT
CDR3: CAWNRRDNQPQHF

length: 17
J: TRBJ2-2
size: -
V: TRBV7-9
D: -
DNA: TGTGCCAGCAGCCCCCATCGCGGCCAGAAGAACACCGGGGAGCTGTTTTTT
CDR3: CASSPHRGQKNTGELFF

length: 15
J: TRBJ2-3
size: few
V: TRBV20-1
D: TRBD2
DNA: TGCAGTGCTAGAGTAAGCGGGGGGCCCACAGATACGCAGTATTTT
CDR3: CSARVSGGPTDTQYF

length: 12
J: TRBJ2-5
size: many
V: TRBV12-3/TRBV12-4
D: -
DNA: TGTGCCAGCAGTCCTCCAGGAGGCATCCAGTACTTC
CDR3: CASSPPGGIQYF

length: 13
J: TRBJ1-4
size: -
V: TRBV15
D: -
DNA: TGTGCCACCAGCTTCCACCGGTATGAAAAACTGTTTTTT
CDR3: CATSFHRYEKLFF

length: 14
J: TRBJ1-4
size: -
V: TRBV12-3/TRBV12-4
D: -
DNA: TGTGCCAGCAGTCATACAGGATGGGGGGAAAAACTGTTTTTT
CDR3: CASSHTGWGEKLFF

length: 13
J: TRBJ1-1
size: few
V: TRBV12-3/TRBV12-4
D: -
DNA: TGTGCCAGCAGTAAGAGACAGGATGTAGGAGCTTTCTTT
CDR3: CASSKRQDVGAFF

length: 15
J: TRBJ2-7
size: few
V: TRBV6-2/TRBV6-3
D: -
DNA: TGTGCCAGCACCCTGGACGGGCTGAGCTCCTACGAGCAGTACTTC
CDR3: CASTLDGLSSYEQYF

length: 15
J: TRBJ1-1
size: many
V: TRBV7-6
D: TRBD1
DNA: TGTGCCAGCAGCTTAAACCCGACAGGGGCCACTGAAGCTTTCTTT
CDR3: CASSLNPTGATEAFF

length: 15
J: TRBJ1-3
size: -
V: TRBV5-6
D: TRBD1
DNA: TGTGCCAGCAGCTTCCGGGACAGTACTGGAAACACCATATATTTT
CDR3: CASSFRDSTGNTIYF

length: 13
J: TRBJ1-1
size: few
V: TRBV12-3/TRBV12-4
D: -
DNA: TGTGCCAGCATGCTCTGGGGTGAGGCTGAAGCTTTCTTT
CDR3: CASMLWGEAEAFF

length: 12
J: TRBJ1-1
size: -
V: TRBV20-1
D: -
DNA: TGCAGTGCTAGGAGGGGGGACACTGAAGCTTTCTTT
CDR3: CSARRGDTEAFF

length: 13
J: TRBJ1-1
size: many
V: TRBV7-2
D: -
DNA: TGTGCCAGCAGCTTAGTAGGGAGGACTGAAGCTTTCTTT
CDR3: CASSLVGRTEAFF

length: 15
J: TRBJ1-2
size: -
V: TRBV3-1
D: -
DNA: TGTGCCAGCAGCCCCTCCGGGGGGGGCAACTATGGCTACACCTTC
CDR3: CASSPSGGGNYGYTF

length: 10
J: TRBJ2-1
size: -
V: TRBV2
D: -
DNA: TGTGCCAGTAGGATCAATGAGCAGTTCTTC
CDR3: CASRINEQFF

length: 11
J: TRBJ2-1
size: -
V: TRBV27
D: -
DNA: TGTGCCAGTAGAGCTAGTGGCGAGCAGTTCTTC
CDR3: CASRASGEQFF

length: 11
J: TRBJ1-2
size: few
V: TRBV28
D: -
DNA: TGTGCCAGCAGTTCGAGGTATGGCTACACCTTC
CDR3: CASSSRYGYTF

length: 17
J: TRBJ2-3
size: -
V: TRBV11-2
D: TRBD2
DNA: TGTGCCAGCAGCCCAACTAGCGGGGGGGCCTGGACAGATACGCAGTATTTT
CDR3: CASSPTSGGAWTDTQYF

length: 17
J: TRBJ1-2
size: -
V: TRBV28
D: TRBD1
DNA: TGTGCCAGCAGTCTGGGGACAGGTCTACTGACTAACTATGGCTACACCTTC
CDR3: CASSLGTGLLTNYGYTF

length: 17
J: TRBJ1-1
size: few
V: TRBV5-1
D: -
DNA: TGCGCCAGCAGCTCCACATCCGGGACAAGAGAGAACACTGAAGCTTTCTTT
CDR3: CASSSTSGTRENTEAFF

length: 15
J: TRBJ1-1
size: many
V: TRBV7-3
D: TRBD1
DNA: TGTGCCAGCAAACTGACAGGGGGAAGTTTCACTGAAGCTTTCTTT
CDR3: CASKLTGGSFTEAFF

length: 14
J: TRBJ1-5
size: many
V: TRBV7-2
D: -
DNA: TGTGCCAGCAGCCTACAGATTAGCAATCAGCCCCAGCATTTT
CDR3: CASSLQISNQPQHF